Listed below are T cell receptor beta chains from one sample, sequenced in a study of T cell repertoires in cytomegalovirus infection. No antigens are known for them. TCRdb reprocessed the reads via MiXCR and lists one record per CDR3 protein. The sample includes about 770,000 distinct CDR3 sequences, approximately 32% of them seen just once. Sequencing was performed on cultured CD8+ T cells from PBMCs, taken from culture after CMV antigen stimulation. The origin of the receptors is a human donor in good health (CMV status not recorded). Some clones in this sample may be carry-over from other donors' samples. The CDR3 runs from the conserved cysteine through the conserved F or W. The D gene is left open where the match is weak. Rows give clone size only sometimes, using once, few, many, or a class for an expanded clone.

j_gene,d_gene,abundance,len,v_gene,CDR3nt,CDR3aa
TRBJ2-5,-,-,14,TRBV29-1,TGCAGCGTTAATTTCGAGGACTCTCAAGAGACCCAGTACTTC,CSVNFEDSQETQYF
TRBJ2-3,-,-,16,TRBV7-6,TGTGCCAGCAGCTTAGGAGCCCGGGGGTGGACAGATACGCAGTATTTT,CASSLGARGWTDTQYF
TRBJ1-2,-,few,14,TRBV20-1,TGCAGTGCTAGGGTTCCTGGTGAGACCTATGGCTACACCTTC,CSARVPGETYGYTF
TRBJ2-7,TRBD2,-,15,TRBV28,TGTGCCAGCAGTTTAGGGGGAGGGGTCCCCTACGAGCAGTACTTC,CASSLGGGVPYEQYF
TRBJ1-2,-,-,14,TRBV6-2/TRBV6-3,TGTGCCAGCAGTTACCAGGAAGACAACTATGGCTACACCTTC,CASSYQEDNYGYTF
TRBJ1-1,TRBD1,-,15,TRBV7-9,TGTGCCAGCAGCCGAACAGGGGGCGCGGGGACTGAAGCTTTCTTT,CASSRTGGAGTEAFF
TRBJ2-1,-,many,13,TRBV6-5,TGTGCCAGCAGTTACAACTCCTACAATGAGCAGTTCTTC,CASSYNSYNEQFF
TRBJ2-4,-,many,16,TRBV7-8,TGTGCCAGCAGCTTAGATCGCGAGACCTCCAAAAACATTCAGTACTTC,CASSLDRETSKNIQYF
TRBJ1-4,-,-,14,TRBV25-1,TGTGCCAGCAGTGAAGACAGTTATAATGAAAAACTGTTTTTT,CASSEDSYNEKLFF
TRBJ2-2,-,-,13,TRBV2,TGTGCCTCCCGCGGACCCGTCACCGGGGAGCTGTTTTTT,CASRGPVTGELFF
TRBJ1-4,-,-,16,TRBV7-9,TGTGCCAGCAGCCCATCCCGGGACACGGGATATGAAAAACTGTTTTTT,CASSPSRDTGYEKLFF
TRBJ2-1,TRBD1,many,15,TRBV7-8,TGTGCCAGCAGCTCCGGGACAGGGTTATACAATGAGCAGTTCTTC,CASSSGTGLYNEQFF
TRBJ2-7,-,few,15,TRBV19,TGTGCCAGTAGTCCCCGTGCGGACACTGTCTACGAGCAGTACTTC,CASSPRADTVYEQYF
TRBJ1-1,-,-,16,TRBV7-6,TGTGCCAGCAGCGCCCGGTGGGGGGAAATAGACACTGAAGCTTTCTTT,CASSARWGEIDTEAFF
TRBJ1-4,-,many,15,TRBV7-6,TGTGCCAGCAGCGAGACAGTCCGGACTAATGAAAAACTGTTTTTT,CASSETVRTNEKLFF
TRBJ1-1,-,few,15,TRBV27,TGTGCCAGCAGTCCCCCGGGATCGCTGAACACTGAAGCTTTCTTT,CASSPPGSLNTEAFF
TRBJ1-5,-,-,16,TRBV12-3/TRBV12-4,TGTGCCAGCAGTTTCGACAGCCTTTGGGGCAATCAGCCCCAGCATTTT,CASSFDSLWGNQPQHF
TRBJ1-6,-,few,16,TRBV4-3,TGCGCCAGCAGCCAGGCGATTGATTACGGTAATTCACCCCTCCACTTT,CASSQAIDYGNSPLHF
TRBJ2-3,-,-,17,TRBV25-1,TGTGCCAGCAGTGGAAAGGGCATACCCACTGGCACAGATACGCAGTATTTT,CASSGKGIPTGTDTQYF
TRBJ2-7,-,-,14,TRBV7-2,TGTGCCAGCAGCTTAGGCGACGATGCCTACGAGCAGTACTTC,CASSLGDDAYEQYF
TRBJ2-1,TRBD2,few,16,TRBV6-2/TRBV6-3,TGTGCCAGCAGTATGACTAGCGGGGTATCCTACAATGAGCAGTTCTTC,CASSMTSGVSYNEQFF
TRBJ1-5,-,-,12,TRBV27,TGTGCCAGTAAAATCGGCAATCAGCCCCAGCATTTT,CASKIGNQPQHF
TRBJ1-3,-,many,19,TRBV12-3/TRBV12-4,TGTGCCAGCAGTTCCCTTTTGCTGACAGAAGAAGACTCTGGAAACACCATATATTTT,CASSSLLLTEEDSGNTIYF
TRBJ1-1,TRBD1,-,15,TRBV4-1,TGCGCCAGCAGTCTATCGGGGGACAGCTACACTGAAGCTTTCTTT,CASSLSGDSYTEAFF
TRBJ2-5,-,few,15,TRBV12-5,TGTGCTAGTGGTTTCTGGACCGAGTACCAAGAGACCCAGTACTTC,CASGFWTEYQETQYF
TRBJ1-1,TRBD1,-,16,TRBV7-9,TGTGCCAGCAGCTCCCTCGCCCAGGGGGGGTGGACTGAAGCTTTCTTT,CASSSLAQGGWTEAFF
TRBJ1-6,-,-,14,TRBV10-3,TGTGCCATCAGTGGGGGGGCTGGGAGTTCACCCCTCCACTTT,CAISGGAGSSPLHF
TRBJ2-7,-,-,14,TRBV19,TGTGCCAGTAGTCCTCAGTGGAGCTCCTACGAGCAGTACTTC,CASSPQWSSYEQYF
TRBJ1-2,-,-,15,TRBV19,TGTGCCAGTAGTATATGGCTCCTGGCGGACTATGGCTACACCTTC,CASSIWLLADYGYTF
TRBJ1-1,TRBD1,-,13,TRBV14,TGTGCCAGCAGCTTGTACCGGGACAGCGAAGCTTTCTTT,CASSLYRDSEAFF
TRBJ1-4,TRBD1,few,15,TRBV20-1,TGCAGTGCTAGGACTAGGGACAGGGTTTCTGAAAAACTGTTTTTT,CSARTRDRVSEKLFF
TRBJ1-3,-,-,14,TRBV9,TGTGCCAGCAGCCCACCGAACTCTGGAAACACCATATATTTT,CASSPPNSGNTIYF
TRBJ1-1,-,-,13,TRBV13,TGTGCCAGCAGCTTAGAGGGGTCCGGTGAAGCTTTCTTT,CASSLEGSGEAFF
TRBJ2-1,-,-,15,TRBV28,TGTGCCAGCAGTTTCCGAGGGGGGGCCCCCCGTGAGCAGTTCTTC,CASSFRGGAPREQFF
TRBJ2-3,-,-,15,TRBV7-3,TGTGCCAGCTCCGGGGTGGGGGGCAGCTCAGATACGCAGTATTTT,CASSGVGGSSDTQYF
TRBJ2-3,-,-,15,TRBV5-5,TGTGCCAGCAGCTTGACCTTTCGATACACAGATACGCAGTATTTT,CASSLTFRYTDTQYF
TRBJ1-1,-,few,13,TRBV2,TGTGCCAGATTAGGGAATACGAACACTGAAGCTTTCTTT,CARLGNTNTEAFF
TRBJ2-3,TRBD2,many,18,TRBV7-2,TGTGCCAGCAGCCCTCGGGCCAGTAGCGGGGGTCACACAGATACGCAGTATTTT,CASSPRASSGGHTDTQYF
TRBJ2-1,TRBD2,-,16,TRBV4-1,TGCGCCAGCAGCCCCTGGACTAGCGGGGGGATCAATGAGCAGTTCTTC,CASSPWTSGGINEQFF
TRBJ2-1,TRBD1,-,15,TRBV5-5,TGTGCCAGCAGCTTCTACCCGGGACAGTACAATGAGCAGTTCTTC,CASSFYPGQYNEQFF
TRBJ2-7,TRBD2,-,14,TRBV12-5,TGTGCTAGTGCCCTCGGGGGGGCATTGTACGAGCAGTACTTC,CASALGGALYEQYF
TRBJ2-1,-,-,15,TRBV2,TGTGCCAGCAGTGAAGTCCCCGGCGTACCATTTGAGCAGTTCTTC,CASSEVPGVPFEQFF
TRBJ1-2,-,few,16,TRBV6-1,TGTGCCAGCGGAAAACTACCGCAGGGAATTAACTATGGCTACACCTTC,CASGKLPQGINYGYTF
TRBJ2-5,TRBD2,few,13,TRBV20-1,TGCAGTGCTAGAGAAGCGGGGCAAGAGACCCAGTACTTC,CSAREAGQETQYF
TRBJ2-5,-,many,15,TRBV7-9,TGTGCCAGCAGAACGAGGGACGCCCGCCTGCAGACCCAGTACTTC,CASRTRDARLQTQYF
TRBJ2-3,-,few,15,TRBV19,TGTGCCAGTAGTATAGATCGGGGGAGCACAGATACGCAGTATTTT,CASSIDRGSTDTQYF
TRBJ2-3,-,many,16,TRBV7-2,TGTGCCAGCAGCTTCGAAGCAGGGACCAGGGACAATACGCAGTATTTT,CASSFEAGTRDNTQYF
TRBJ2-6,TRBD2,few,16,TRBV20-1,TGCAGTGCCCCTGGGGGGGATCCCTCTGGGGCCAACGTCCTGACTTTC,CSAPGGDPSGANVLTF
TRBJ1-2,-,-,13,TRBV12-3/TRBV12-4,TGTGCCAGCAGTTTTCGACTAGGCTATGGCTACACCTTC,CASSFRLGYGYTF
TRBJ2-1,TRBD2,once,12,TRBV27,TGTGCCAGCAGTTTTTCTAGCGGGGAGCAGTTCTTC,CASSFSSGEQFF
TRBJ2-4,-,-,14,TRBV6-6,TGTGCCAGCAGTGACAAGGGGGTTTCAAACATTCAGTACTTC,CASSDKGVSNIQYF
TRBJ2-1,-,many,14,TRBV7-6,TGTGCCAGCAGCTTATTAGGTCCCTACAATGAGCAGTTCTTC,CASSLLGPYNEQFF
TRBJ2-3,TRBD2,few,13,TRBV7-2,TGTGCCAGCAGCGCGGGGGGCGGCAATACGCAGTATTTT,CASSAGGGNTQYF
TRBJ2-5,-,-,14,TRBV5-5,TGTGCCAGCAGCTTCGCGAAGGGGCGAGAGACCCAGTACTTC,CASSFAKGRETQYF
TRBJ1-1,TRBD1,-,15,TRBV7-6,TGTGCCAGCCGTGGGACAGGGGGGATGAACACTGAAGCTTTCTTT,CASRGTGGMNTEAFF
TRBJ1-1,TRBD1,few,14,TRBV19,TGTGCCAGTAGAACCAGGGGGCCGAACACTGAAGCTTTCTTT,CASRTRGPNTEAFF
TRBJ1-6,-,-,16,TRBV4-3,TGCGCCAGCAGCCAAGAAGGACAGAGCTATAATTCACCCCTCCACTTT,CASSQEGQSYNSPLHF